The sequence of this T cell receptor (beta chain) was determined in a study of blood T cells in healthy people across ages. General observations from the study: A conclusive naive versus antigen-experienced comparison was prevented by the unsorted PBMCs.

Turning to this clonotype: What it recognizes is unknown.

A second PCR, run for about 7 to 11 cycles, used a sample-barcoded 5' primer plus a J-beta primer mix. A single record per CDR3 protein comes from TCRdb applying MiXCR to the 5' RACE reads. The data hold 700,000 to 900,000 distinct CDR3 sequences, with roughly 25% observed a single time. This CDR3 contains 15 residues. The V and J ends lost 3 bases and 1 base respectively, with 13 bases between them. CDR1 is LGHDT, CDR2 YNNKEL, per germline (reference sequence). These records were also assigned to another study, of T cells of mothers and their children.

The receptor was derived from a boy aged 10-17 years in good health. The chain recombines TRBV3-1 with TRBJ2-7; no reliable D call. The sample was blood. DNA for the CDR3: TGTGCCAGCAGCCAGGCGGCTCTGGGGTCCTACGAGCAGTACTTC. This gives the protein CASSQAALGSYEQYF.